The entry below gives a single T cell receptor beta chain sequence along with its context. Its cognate antigen is unknown. These data are taken from a study of T-cell memory formation after mild COVID-19. The wider study: The study found TCR clusters largely donor specific.

Findings and limits, study-wide: Those CD4+ clones that contracted were mainly in CM and EM (CD8+ ones in EMRA). Pre-infection memory harbored some responding clones, suggesting cross-reactive memory joined.

From 5'RACE with constant-segment primers came TCR alpha and TCR beta cDNA libraries that carried sample barcodes and UMIs. One entry per CDR3 protein, called by TCRdb with MiXCR from the 5' RACE reads. The sample has more than 300,000 distinct CDR3 sequences, roughly an eighth seen once. From germline, CDR1 is MGHRA and CDR2 YSYEKL. The CDR3 has 17 residues. V lost 5 bases and J 4 bases, leaving 21 bases between the germline ends. The source is a man in his late teens or twenties who had mild COVID-19 (a few samples of this study predate the infection). Cell type and time point are not known. Sample: PBMCs or a T cell subset sorted from them (not recorded which). This rearrangement joins TRBV4-1 to TRBJ1-3, with TRBD1 as a possible D gene (6 bases). CDR3 loop: CASSTAGQPIVGNTIYF. CDR3 in DNA: TGCGCCAGCAGCACCGCAGGACAGCCTATCGTGGGAAACACCATATATTTT.